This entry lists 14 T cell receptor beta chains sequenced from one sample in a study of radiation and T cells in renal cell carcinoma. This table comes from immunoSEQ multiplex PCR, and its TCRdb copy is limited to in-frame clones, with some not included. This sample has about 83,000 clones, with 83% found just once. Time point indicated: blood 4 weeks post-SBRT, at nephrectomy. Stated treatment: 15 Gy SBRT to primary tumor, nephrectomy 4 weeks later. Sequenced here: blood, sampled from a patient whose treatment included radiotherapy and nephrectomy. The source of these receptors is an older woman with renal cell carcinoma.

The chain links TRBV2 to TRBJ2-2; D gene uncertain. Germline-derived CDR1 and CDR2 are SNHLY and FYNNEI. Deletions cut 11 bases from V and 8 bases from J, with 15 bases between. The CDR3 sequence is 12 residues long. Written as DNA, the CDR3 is TGTGCCGCCCCTGGCATGGGGGGGGAGCTGTTTTTT. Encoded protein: CAAPGMGGELFF. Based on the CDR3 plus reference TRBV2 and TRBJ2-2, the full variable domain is EPEVTQTPSHQVTQMGQEVILRCVPISNHLYFYWYRQILGQKVEFLVSFYNNEISEKSEIFDDQFSVERPDGSNFTLKIRSTKLEDSAMYFCAAPGMGGELFFGEGSRLTVL.

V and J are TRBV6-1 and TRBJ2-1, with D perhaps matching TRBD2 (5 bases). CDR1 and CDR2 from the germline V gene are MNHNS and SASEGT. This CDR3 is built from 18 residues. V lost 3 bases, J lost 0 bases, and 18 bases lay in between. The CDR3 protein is CASSDGGFSSFSYNEQFF. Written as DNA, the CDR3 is TGTGCCAGCAGTGATGGAGGCTTCTCCTCGTTCTCCTACAATGAGCAGTTCTTC.

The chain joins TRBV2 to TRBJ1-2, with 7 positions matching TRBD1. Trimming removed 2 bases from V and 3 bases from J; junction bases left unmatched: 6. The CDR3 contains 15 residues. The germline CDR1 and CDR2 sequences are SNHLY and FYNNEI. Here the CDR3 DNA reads TGTGCCAGCAGTGAAACGGTCCAGGGGGACTATGGCTACACCTTC. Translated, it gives CASSETVQGDYGYTF.

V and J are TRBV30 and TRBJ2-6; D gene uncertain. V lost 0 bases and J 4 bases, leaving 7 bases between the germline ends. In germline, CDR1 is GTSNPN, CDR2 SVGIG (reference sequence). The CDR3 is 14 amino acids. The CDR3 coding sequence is TGTGCCTGGAGTGTTGCTTCAGGGGCCAACGTCCTGACTTTC. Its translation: CAWSVASGANVLTF.

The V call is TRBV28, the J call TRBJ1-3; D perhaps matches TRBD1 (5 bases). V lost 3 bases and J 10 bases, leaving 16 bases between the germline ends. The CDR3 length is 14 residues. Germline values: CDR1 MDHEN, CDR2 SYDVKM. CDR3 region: CASSLAQGGRTIYF. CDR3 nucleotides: TGTGCCAGCAGTTTGGCGCAGGGAGGAAGGACCATATATTTT.

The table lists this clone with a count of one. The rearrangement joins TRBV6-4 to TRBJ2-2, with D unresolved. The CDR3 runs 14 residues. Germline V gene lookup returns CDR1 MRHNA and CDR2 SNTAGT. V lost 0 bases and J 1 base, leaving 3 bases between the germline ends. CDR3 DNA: TGTGCCAGCAGTGACTCTTGGAACACCGGGGAGCTGTTTTTT. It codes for CASSDSWNTGELFF.

The CDR3 region is CASSAGTGYGYTF. The CDR3 coding sequence is TGCGCCAGCAGTGCGGGAACTGGGTATGGCTACACCTTC. V usage is TRBV10-2 and J usage is TRBJ1-2; D remains ambiguous. Per germline, CDR1 WSHSY and CDR2 SAAADI. This CDR3 has 13 amino acids. Trimming left V 4 bases short and J 5 bases short, with 11 bases between.

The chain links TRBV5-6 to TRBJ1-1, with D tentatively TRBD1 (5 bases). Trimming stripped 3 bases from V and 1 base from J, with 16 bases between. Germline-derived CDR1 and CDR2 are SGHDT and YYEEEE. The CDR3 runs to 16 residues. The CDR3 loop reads CASSSSPGPTNTEAFF. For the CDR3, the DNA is TGTGCCAGCAGCTCCAGTCCGGGACCGACGAACACTGAAGCTTTCTTT.

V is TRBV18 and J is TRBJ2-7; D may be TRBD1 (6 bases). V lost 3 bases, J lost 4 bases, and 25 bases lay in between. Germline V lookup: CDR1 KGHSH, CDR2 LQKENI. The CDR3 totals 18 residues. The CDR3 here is CASSPGAGTFNPPYEQYF. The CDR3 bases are TGTGCCAGCTCACCGGGTGCAGGGACATTTAACCCCCCTTACGAGCAGTACTTC. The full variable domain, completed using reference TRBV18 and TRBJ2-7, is NAGVMQNPRHLVRRRGQEARLRCSPMKGHSHVYWYRQLPEEGLKFMVYLQKENIIDESGMPKERFSAEFPKEGPSILRIQQVVRGDSAAYFCASSPGAGTFNPPYEQYFGPGTRLTVT.

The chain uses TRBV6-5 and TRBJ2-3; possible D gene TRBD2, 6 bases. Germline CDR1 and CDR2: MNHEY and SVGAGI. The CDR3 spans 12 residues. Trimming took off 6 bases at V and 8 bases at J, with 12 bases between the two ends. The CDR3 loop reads CASREGWGTQYF. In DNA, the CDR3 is TGTGCCAGCAGGGAGGGGTGGGGTACGCAGTATTTT.

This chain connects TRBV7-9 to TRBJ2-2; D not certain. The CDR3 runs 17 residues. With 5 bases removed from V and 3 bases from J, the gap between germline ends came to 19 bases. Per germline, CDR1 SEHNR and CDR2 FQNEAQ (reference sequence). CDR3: CASSPGSGSYDTGELFF. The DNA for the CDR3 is TGTGCCAGCAGCCCCGGATCTGGGTCGTATGACACCGGGGAGCTGTTTTTT.

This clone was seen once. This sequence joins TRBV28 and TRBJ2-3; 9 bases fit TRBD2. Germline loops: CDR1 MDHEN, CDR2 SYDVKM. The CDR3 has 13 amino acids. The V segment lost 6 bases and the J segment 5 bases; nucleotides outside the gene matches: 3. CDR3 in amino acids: CASSPREGDTQYF. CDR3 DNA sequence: TGTGCCAGCAGCCCGCGGGAGGGAGATACGCAGTATTTT.

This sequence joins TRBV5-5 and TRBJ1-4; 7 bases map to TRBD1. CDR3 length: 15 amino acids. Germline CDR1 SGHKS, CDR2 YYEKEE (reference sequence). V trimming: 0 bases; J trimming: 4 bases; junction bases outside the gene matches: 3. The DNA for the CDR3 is TGTGCCAGCAGCTTGGCGACAGGGATTAATGAAAAACTGTTTTTT. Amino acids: CASSLATGINEKLFF.

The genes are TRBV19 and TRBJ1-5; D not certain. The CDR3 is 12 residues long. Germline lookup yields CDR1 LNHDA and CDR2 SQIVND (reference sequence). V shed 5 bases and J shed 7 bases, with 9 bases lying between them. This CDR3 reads CASSVTDQPQHF. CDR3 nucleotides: TGTGCCAGTAGTGTGACCGACCAGCCCCAGCATTTT.